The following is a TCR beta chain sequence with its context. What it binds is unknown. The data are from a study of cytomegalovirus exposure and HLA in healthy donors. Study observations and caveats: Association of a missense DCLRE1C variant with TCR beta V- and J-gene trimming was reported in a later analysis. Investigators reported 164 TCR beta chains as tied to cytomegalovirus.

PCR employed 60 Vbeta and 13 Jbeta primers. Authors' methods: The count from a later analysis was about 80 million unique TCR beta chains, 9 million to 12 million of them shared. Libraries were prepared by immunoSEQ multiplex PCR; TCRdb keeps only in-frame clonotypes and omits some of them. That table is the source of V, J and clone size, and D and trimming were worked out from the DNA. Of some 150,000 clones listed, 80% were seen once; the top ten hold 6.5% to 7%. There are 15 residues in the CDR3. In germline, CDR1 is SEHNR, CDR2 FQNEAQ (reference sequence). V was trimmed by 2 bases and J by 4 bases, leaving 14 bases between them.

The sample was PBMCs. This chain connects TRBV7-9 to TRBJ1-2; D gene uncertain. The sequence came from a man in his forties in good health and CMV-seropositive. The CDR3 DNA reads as TGTGCCAGCAGCTTACTCGGGTTCCATGGCTATGGCTACACCTTC. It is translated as CASSLLGFHGYGYTF.